This T cell receptor (beta chain) was captured in a study of ipilimumab plus nivolumab after autologous stem cell transplantation (dated by TCRdb to the early 2020s). With regard to the full study: The median number of doses received by trial patients was four or five for ipilimumab and under 10 for nivolumab. The DLBCL cohort included primary refractory and relapsed disease, with 18-month progression-free survival of around 86% and 29% respectively. Patients in the trial were undergoing autologous transplant and had high-risk diffuse large B cell lymphoma, mature T cell lymphoma, or multiple myeloma. Around 40 patients made up the trial's intent-to-treat population.

Cut back by 5 bases and 2 bases, the V and J ends lie 9 bases apart. From a lookup of the germline V gene, CDR1 and CDR2 are ENHRY and SYGVKD. There are 13 amino acids in the CDR3, from cysteine to phenylalanine inclusive. CDR3 DNA is the only sequence kept; it has 39 bases, read in frame from the first base. The protocol used for the library was the immunoSEQ multiplex PCR assay. Not all clones reach the TCRdb copy of this immuneACCESS table, which keeps in-frame sequences only. Checked studies attribute under half of the gap to unresolved V genes and leave the rest unexplained. The sample records more than 15,000 clones, more than 65% of which are singletons. In total, the top ten clones hold 35% to 45% of the sample. General conclusions and limits of the study: Combined checkpoint inhibition as post-transplant consolidation was concluded by the authors to appear tolerable. The authors stated that profiles of the T cell receptor repertoire, regulatory T cell phenotype and gut microbiota provided a biologic rationale for studying this approach further.

In regard to this clone: Its antigen has not been determined. No much larger clone exists at a distance of one base, and base qualities are not known.

Checkpoint therapy was initiated 14 to 28 days after autologous transplant, and ipilimumab was administered at 1 mg/kg intravenously on day 1 of selected weeks. Patients received nivolumab at 3 mg/kg intravenously on day 1 of weeks 1, 4, 7, 10, and every two weeks through week 26. Combined checkpoint inhibition with ipilimumab and nivolumab as consolidation after autologous stem cell transplantation was tested in a Phase Ib clinical trial. The chain uses TRBV10-3 and TRBJ1-1; the D gene cannot be resolved reliably. The origin of this receptor is a male donor with diffuse large B-cell lymphoma. Sequences were derived from PBMCs, sampled in a trial of ipilimumab plus nivolumab as post-transplant consolidation. The nucleotide sequence is TGTGCCATCAGTTATACAGACAACACTGAAGCTTTCTTT. Its translation is CAISYTDNTEAFF.